This T cell receptor (beta chain) appears in the sequencing data of a study of shared clonotypes between healthy human individuals (dated by TCRdb to 2020 to 2022). Notes on the research overall: The cohort comprised a couple of women and a few men aged 18 to 49 years. Per donor, three plates each were used for CD4 naive and CD4 memory, two for CD8 naive, and one for CD8 memory. To estimate repertoire size and how much clonotypes are shared between individuals, the study performed deep sequencing of blood TCR repertoires from about five healthy adults. Libraries were prepared and TCR repertoires were sequenced by different laboratories using diverse techniques, in order to increase sequencing depth and limit assay-specific biases. Each donor's leukapheresis produced roughly between about 0.9 and 9.5 billion PBMCs. Study-wide findings and limitations: Sampling was restricted to blood, and TCR repertoires in tissues likely differ from the TCR repertoires found in blood. Estimated clonotype richness was generally larger for naive than for memory subsets. Because the study included only a small number of donors, the genetic and exposure-history diversity represented was limited. Higher generation probabilities were observed for clonotypes shared by all four sorted-subset donors than for non-shared clonotypes. Across a handful of donors, approximately 4.6% of naive CD4, roughly 3.5% of naive CD8, 2.3% of memory CD4, and 0.3% to 0.45% of memory CD8 clonotypes were shared. Incomplete sequencing was indicated by rarefaction of sorted-subset datasets, despite the large sequencing depth. Pairwise subsampling led to the expectation that sequencing depth would affect the degree of clonotype sharing among donors.

As encoded in the germline V gene, CDR1 is KGHSH while CDR2 is LQKENI. V lost 4 bases and J lost 3 bases; the stretch between them is 7 bases long. Including cysteine and phenylalanine, the CDR3 has 12 amino acids. Just CDR3 DNA is preserved here, 36 bases in frame from base 1. Using the deep immunoSEQ assay, TCR CDR3 regions were amplified from genomic DNA by multiplex PCR. Extracted genomic DNA from each cell subset was spread evenly across all wells of several immunoSEQ 96-well plates, with each plate serving as a replicate. For sorted subsets, each replicate PCR was loaded with 200 ng genomic DNA, equivalent to 30,000 to 35,000 T cell genomes. Purified libraries were measured with a Qubit 3.0 fluorometer, size-checked on a Bioanalyzer 2100, and measured again with the KAPA Library Quantification kit. Every immunoSEQ 96-well plate was sequenced on a separate single-read 150-cycle Illumina NextSeq 550 flow cell. The paper's processing steps were these. Because the immunoSEQ output included only junctional sequences and no quality scores, the filtering could not be the same as the filtering used for full-length reads. To assign V/J genes and CDR3, sequences were annotated using PyIR, a Python wrapper for IgBLAST v1.9, with IMGT germline references. Reads with weak V/J assignments (E-value above 1e-6), missing CDR3, stop codons, out-of-frame junctions, or ambiguous translated residues were removed. V3J clonotypes were defined by identical inferred V gene, J gene, and CDR3 amino acid sequence. To compute the percentage overlap between repertoires, the number of shared unique clonotypes was divided by the size of the smaller repertoire. Repertoire richness was assessed with RTK rarefaction, the Chao1 estimator, and Recon v2.1 estimates of unobserved clonotypes. Generation probabilities were computed with OLGA for all TCRbeta clonotypes obtained by the gDNA method from four donors. TCRdb holds this immuneACCESS table with in-frame rearrangements only. Some clones are missing; in checked studies, unresolved V genes explain under half, and the rest has no known cause. V, J and clone size were drawn from that table, and D and trimming were deduced from the DNA. A total of 2,100,000 or so clones appear in this sample, almost 96% of them only once. The ten largest clones add up to less than 0.15% of the sample.

This clone has more than one count but fewer than ten. Its antigen target is currently unknown. Base qualities are not at hand, and no much larger clone is one base apart. Different DNA sequences within this sample yield the same CDR3. Donors were healthy HIV-negative adults with no recently reported acute infections or vaccinations. Every donor was a Caucasian adult living in Nashville, Tennessee, USA. CD4+ T cells were enriched by magnetic negative selection, after which naive cells were positively selected on CD45RA and the negative fraction was taken as the memory subset. Blood was collected by leukapheresis, and PBMCs were isolated by Ficoll-Histopaque density gradient centrifugation and then cryopreserved in liquid nitrogen vapor phase. Analytical flow cytometry was used to check the purity and quantity of every magnetically sorted T cell population. Genomic DNA was isolated from each sorted fraction and quantified by UV absorbance on a Nanodrop 2000c.

Sample: naive CD4+ T cells sorted from blood. The cell subset or site label, read with the paper, signifies: CD45RA+ positively selected. Recombination joined TRBV18 with TRBJ2-7, with TRBD1 tentatively as D gene (5 bases match). This clonotype was obtained from a man younger than 35 in good health. This receptor has the CDR3 CASSLDSYEQYF. The nucleotide sequence is given as TGTGCCAGCTCACTCGACAGCTACGAGCAGTACTTC.